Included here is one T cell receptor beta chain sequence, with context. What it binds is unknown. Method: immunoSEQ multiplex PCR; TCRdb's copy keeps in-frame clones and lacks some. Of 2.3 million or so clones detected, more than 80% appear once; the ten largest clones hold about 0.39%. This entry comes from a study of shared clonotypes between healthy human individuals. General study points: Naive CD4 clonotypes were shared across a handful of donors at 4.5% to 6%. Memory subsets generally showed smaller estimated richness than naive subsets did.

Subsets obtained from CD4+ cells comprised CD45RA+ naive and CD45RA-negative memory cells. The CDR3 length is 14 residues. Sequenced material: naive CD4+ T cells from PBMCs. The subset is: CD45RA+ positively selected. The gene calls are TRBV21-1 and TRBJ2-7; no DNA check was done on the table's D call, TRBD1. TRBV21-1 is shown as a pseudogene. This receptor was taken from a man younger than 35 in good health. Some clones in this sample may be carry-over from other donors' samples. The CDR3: CASSKAGAQYEQYF. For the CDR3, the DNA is TGTGCCAGCAGCAAAGCTGGGGCCCAATACGAGCAGTACTTC.